This T cell receptor (beta chain) came from a study of beta chain features in type 1 diabetes. Study results and caveats: A potential PCR bias toward shorter templates would be equal in patient and control samples. The naive, central memory and Treg TCRB repertoires showed an apparent similarity that was greater among patients than among healthy donors.

This clone was detected only a few times. Its antigen is still unknown. This CDR3 comprises 16 residues. Germline CDR1 is SGDLS and CDR2 is YYNGEE. Trimming left V 0 bases short and J 2 bases short, with 15 bases between. The investigators reverse transcribed all of the isolated RNA, so they sequenced expressed TCRB transcripts. Using immunoSEQ multiplex PCR, the repertoire was profiled, and TCRdb retains in-frame clones only, with some absent. The sample carries some 360,000 clones, roughly a fifth recorded once. V is TRBV9 and J is TRBJ2-7; tentatively, D is TRBD2 (6 bases). The sequencing input was naive CD4+ T cells from blood. This clonotype originated in a woman in her late teens or twenties in good health. In DNA, the CDR3 is TGTGCCAGCAGCGTAGGAGGGAGACCGGGGGCCTACGAGCAGTACTTC. Protein: CASSVGGRPGAYEQYF. Based on the CDR3 plus reference TRBV9 and TRBJ2-7, the full variable domain is DSGVTQTPKHLITATGQRVTLRCSPRSGDLSVYWYQQSLDQGLQFLIQYYNGEERAKGNILERFSAQQFPDLHSELNLSSLELGDSALYFCASSVGGRPGAYEQYFGPGTRLTVT.